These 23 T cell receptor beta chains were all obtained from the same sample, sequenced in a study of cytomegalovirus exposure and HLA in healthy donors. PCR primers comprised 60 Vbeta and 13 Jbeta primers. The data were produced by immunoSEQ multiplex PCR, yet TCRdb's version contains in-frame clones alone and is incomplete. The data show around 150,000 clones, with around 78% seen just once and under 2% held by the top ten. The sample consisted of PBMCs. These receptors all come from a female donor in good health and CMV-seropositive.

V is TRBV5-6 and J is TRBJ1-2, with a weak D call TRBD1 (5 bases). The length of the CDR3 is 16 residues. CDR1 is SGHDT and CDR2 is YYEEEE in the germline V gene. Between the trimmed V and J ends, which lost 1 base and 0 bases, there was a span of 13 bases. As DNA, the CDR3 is TGTGCCAGCAGCTTGCCATACAGGATAGCTAACTATGGCTACACCTTC. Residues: CASSLPYRIANYGYTF.

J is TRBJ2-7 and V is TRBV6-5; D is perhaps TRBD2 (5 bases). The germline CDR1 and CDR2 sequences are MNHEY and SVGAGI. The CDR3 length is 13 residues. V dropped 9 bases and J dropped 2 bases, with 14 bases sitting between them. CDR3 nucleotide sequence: TGTGCCAGGAATAGTCCCGGGACCTACGAGCAGTACTTC. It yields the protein CARNSPGTYEQYF.

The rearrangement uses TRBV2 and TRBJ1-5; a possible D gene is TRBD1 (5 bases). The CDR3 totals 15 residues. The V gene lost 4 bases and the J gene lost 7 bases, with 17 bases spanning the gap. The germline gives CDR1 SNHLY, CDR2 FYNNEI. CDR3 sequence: CASSVGGTLGQPQHF. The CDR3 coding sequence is TGTGCCAGCAGTGTCGGGGGGACCCTGGGCCAGCCCCAGCATTTT. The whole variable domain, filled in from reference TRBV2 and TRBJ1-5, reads EPEVTQTPSHQVTQMGQEVILRCVPISNHLYFYWYRQILGQKVEFLVSFYNNEISEKSEIFDDQFSVERPDGSNFTLKIRSTKLEDSAMYFCASSVGGTLGQPQHFGDGTRLSIL.

The CDR3 coding sequence is TGTGCCAGCAGCGTTATAGGGAGCTCTGGAAACACCATATATTTT. Translation gives CASSVIGSSGNTIYF. This chain uses TRBV9 with TRBJ1-3; unclear D gene. Germline V gene sequence: CDR1 SGDLS, CDR2 YYNGEE. CDR3 length: 15 residues. V was cut by 2 bases and J by 0 bases, with 9 bases left in between.

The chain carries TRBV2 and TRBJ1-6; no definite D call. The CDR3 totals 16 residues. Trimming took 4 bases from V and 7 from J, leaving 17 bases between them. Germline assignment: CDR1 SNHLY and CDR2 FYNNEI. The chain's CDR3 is CASSAQEGGLNSPLHF. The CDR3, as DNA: TGTGCCAGCAGTGCCCAGGAGGGTGGGCTGAATTCACCCCTCCACTTT. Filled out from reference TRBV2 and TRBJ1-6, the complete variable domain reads EPEVTQTPSHQVTQMGQEVILRCVPISNHLYFYWYRQILGQKVEFLVSFYNNEISEKSEIFDDQFSVERPDGSNFTLKIRSTKLEDSAMYFCASSAQEGGLNSPLHFGNGTRLTVT.

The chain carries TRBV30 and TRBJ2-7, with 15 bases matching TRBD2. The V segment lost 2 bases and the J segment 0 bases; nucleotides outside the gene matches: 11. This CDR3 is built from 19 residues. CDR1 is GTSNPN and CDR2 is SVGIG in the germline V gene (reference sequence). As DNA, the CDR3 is TGTGCCTGGAGTACCCGATGGACTAGCGGGAGGGCCTCCTCCTACGAGCAGTACTTC. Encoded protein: CAWSTRWTSGRASSYEQYF.

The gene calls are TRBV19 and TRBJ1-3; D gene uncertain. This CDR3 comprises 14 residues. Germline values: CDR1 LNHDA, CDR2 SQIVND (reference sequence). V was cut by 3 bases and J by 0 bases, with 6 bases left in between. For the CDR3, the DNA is TGTGCCAGTAGTATCCCGAGCTCTGGAAACACCATATATTTT. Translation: CASSIPSSGNTIYF.

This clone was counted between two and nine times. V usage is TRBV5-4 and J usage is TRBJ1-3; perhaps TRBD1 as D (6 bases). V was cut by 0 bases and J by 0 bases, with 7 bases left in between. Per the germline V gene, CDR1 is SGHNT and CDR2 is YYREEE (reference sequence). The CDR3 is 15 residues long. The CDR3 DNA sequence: TGTGCCAGCAGCTTGGGGACAGTCTCTGGAAACACCATATATTTT. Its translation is CASSLGTVSGNTIYF.

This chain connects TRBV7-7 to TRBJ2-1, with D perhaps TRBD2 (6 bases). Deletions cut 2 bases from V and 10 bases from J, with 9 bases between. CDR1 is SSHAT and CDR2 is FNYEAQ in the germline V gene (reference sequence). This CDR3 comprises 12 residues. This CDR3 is CASSLMAGEQFF. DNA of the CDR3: TGTGCCAGCAGCTTAATGGCGGGGGAGCAGTTCTTC.

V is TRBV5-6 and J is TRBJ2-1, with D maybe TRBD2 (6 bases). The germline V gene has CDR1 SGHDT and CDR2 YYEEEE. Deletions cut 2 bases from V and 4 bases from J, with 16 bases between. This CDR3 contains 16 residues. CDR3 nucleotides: TGTGCCAGCAGCTTTTACGGGAGTGGCCTATACAATGAGCAGTTCTTC. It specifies CASSFYGSGLYNEQFF.

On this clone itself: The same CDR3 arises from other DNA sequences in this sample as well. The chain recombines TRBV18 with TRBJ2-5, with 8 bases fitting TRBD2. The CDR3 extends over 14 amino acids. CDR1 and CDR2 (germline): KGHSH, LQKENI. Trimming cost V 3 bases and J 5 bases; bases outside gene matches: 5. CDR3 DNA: TGTGCCAGCTCACCCGGGGGGGCCATGGAGACCCAGTACTTC. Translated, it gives CASSPGGAMETQYF.

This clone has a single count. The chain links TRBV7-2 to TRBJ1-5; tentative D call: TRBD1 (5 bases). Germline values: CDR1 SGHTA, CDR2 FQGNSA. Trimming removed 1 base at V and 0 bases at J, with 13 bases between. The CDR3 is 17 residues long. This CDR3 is CASSLVFRGNSNQPQHF. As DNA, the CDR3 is TGTGCCAGCAGCTTAGTCTTTAGGGGAAATAGCAATCAGCCCCAGCATTTT.

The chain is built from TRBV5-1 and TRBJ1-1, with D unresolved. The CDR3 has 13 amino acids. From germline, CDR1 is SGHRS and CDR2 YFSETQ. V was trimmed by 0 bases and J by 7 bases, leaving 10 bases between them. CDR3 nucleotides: TGCGCCAGCAGCTTGGGGTCGCAGGTTGAAGCTTTCTTT. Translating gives CASSLGSQVEAFF.

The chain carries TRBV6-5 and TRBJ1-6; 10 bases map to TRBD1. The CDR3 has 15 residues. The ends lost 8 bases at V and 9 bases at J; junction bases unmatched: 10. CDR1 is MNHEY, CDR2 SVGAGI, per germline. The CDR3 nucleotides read TGTGCCAGCGGAGGTCTGGGGACAGGGGTTTCACCCCTCCACTTT. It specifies CASGGLGTGVSPLHF.

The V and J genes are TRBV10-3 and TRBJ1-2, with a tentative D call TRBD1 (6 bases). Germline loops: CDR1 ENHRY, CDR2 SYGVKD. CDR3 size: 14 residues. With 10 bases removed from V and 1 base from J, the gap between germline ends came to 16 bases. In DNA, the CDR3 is TGTGCCACAATGGACAGCGGGGTTAACTATGGCTACACCTTC. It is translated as CATMDSGVNYGYTF.

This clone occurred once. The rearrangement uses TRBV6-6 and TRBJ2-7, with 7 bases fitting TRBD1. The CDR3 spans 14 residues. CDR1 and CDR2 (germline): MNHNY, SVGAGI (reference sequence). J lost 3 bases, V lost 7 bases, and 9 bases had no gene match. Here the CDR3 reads CASTNPTGSYEQYF. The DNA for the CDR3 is TGTGCCAGCACCAACCCGACAGGGAGCTACGAGCAGTACTTC.

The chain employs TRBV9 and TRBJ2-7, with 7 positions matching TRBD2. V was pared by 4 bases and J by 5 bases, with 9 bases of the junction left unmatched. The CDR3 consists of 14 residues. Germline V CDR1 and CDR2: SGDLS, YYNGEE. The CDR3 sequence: CASSSTGTTDEQYF. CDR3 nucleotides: TGTGCCAGCAGCTCCACCGGGACTACCGACGAGCAGTACTTC.

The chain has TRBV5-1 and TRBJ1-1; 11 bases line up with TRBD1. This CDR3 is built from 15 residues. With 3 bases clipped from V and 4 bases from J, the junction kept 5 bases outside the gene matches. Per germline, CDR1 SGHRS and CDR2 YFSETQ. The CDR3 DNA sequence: TGCGCCAGCAGCTCTTGGACAGGGGGCGGCACTGAAGCTTTCTTT. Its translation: CASSSWTGGGTEAFF. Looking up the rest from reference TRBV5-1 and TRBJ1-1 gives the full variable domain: KAGVTQTPRYLIKTRGQQVTLSCSPISGHRSVSWYQQTPGQGLQFLFEYFSETQRNKGNFPGRFSGRQFSNSRSEMNVSTLELGDSALYLCASSSWTGGGTEAFFGQGTRLTVV.

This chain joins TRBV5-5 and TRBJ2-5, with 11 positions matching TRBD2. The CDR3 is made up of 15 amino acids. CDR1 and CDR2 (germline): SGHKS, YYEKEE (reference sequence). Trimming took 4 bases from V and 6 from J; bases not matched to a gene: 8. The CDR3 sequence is CASSQTSGNVKTQYF. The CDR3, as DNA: TGTGCCAGCAGCCAGACTAGCGGGAATGTGAAGACCCAGTACTTC.

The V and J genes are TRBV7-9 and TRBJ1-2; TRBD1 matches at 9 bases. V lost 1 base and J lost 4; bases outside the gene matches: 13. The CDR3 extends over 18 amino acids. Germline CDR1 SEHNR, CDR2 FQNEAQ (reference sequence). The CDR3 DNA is TGTGCCAGCAGCTTAGTTAGGGGACAGGGAAATCTGCGCTATGGCTACACCTTC. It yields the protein CASSLVRGQGNLRYGYTF.

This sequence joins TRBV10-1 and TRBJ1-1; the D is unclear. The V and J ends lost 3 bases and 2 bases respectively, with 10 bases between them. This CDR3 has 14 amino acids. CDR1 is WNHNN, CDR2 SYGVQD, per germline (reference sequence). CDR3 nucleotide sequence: TGCGCCAGCAGTGATATGGGCTCTAACACTGAAGCTTTCTTT. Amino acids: CASSDMGSNTEAFF.

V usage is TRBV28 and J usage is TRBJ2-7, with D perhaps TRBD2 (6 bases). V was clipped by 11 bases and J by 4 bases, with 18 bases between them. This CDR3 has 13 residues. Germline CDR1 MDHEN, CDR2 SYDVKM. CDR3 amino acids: CAQSGGSLYEQYF. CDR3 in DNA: TGTGCCCAGTCCGGAGGGTCCCTTTACGAGCAGTACTTC.

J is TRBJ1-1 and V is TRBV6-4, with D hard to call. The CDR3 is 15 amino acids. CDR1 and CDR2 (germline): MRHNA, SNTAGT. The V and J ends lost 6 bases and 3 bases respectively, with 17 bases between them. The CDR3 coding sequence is TGTGCCAGCAGCAAAGGCTACGGCGGGGACACTGAAGCTTTCTTT. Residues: CASSKGYGGDTEAFF.